These 28 T cell receptor beta chains came from one sample sequenced in a study of blood T cell repertoires in COVID-19. TCRdb keeps only in-frame clones here, not all; method: immunoSEQ multiplex PCR. The repertoire holds about 270,000 clones, around four fifths seen once, with around 5.4% in the top ten. Input material: peripheral blood. The receptor source for this set is a man at least 80 years old with acute or convalescent COVID-19.

The chain couples TRBV4-1 to TRBJ1-6; TRBD1 matches 8 bases. The CDR3 sequence is 17 residues long. With V trimmed by 6 bases and J by 4 bases, 11 bases remained unmatched. Germline V CDR1 and CDR2: MGHRA, YSYEKL. This CDR3 reads CASRKEPTGVYNSPLHF. The CDR3 DNA reads as TGCGCCAGCAGAAAGGAACCGACAGGGGTATATAATTCACCCCTCCACTTT.

CDR3 sequence reads: CASSGGTTVATDTQYF. CDR3 in DNA: TGTGCCAGCAGCGGCGGGACTACGGTTGCGACAGATACGCAGTATTTT. The chain recombines TRBV9 with TRBJ2-3; TRBD2 matches at 7 bases. The germline CDR1 and CDR2 sequences are SGDLS and YYNGEE. The CDR3 totals 16 residues. The V segment lost 3 bases and the J segment 3 bases; nucleotides outside the gene matches: 10.

The CDR3 loop is CASKPPTGKDEKLFF. CDR3 coding DNA: TGTGCCAGCAAACCCCCCACAGGGAAGGATGAAAAACTGTTTTTT. The V gene is TRBV28, the J gene TRBJ1-4; D may be TRBD1 (6 bases). Germline lookup yields CDR1 MDHEN and CDR2 SYDVKM. Deletions cut 7 bases from V and 6 bases from J, with 18 bases between. The length of the CDR3 is 15 residues.

The chain employs TRBV5-8 and TRBJ2-3, with a tentative D call TRBD1 (5 bases). The CDR3 runs 16 residues. CDR1 is SGHTS, CDR2 YDEGEE, per germline. V was shortened by 4 bases and J by 2 bases, with 17 bases between the two germline ends. In DNA, the CDR3 is TGTGCCAGCAGCAGGGGTGATACTCGGGCCACAGATACGCAGTATTTT. Encoded protein: CASSRGDTRATDTQYF.

This rearrangement joins TRBV5-1 to TRBJ1-1; tentative D call: TRBD1 (6 bases). The CDR3 is 16 residues long. Trimming took 1 base from V and 5 from J, leaving 18 bases between them. In germline, CDR1 is SGHRS, CDR2 YFSETQ. For the CDR3, the DNA is TGCGCCAGCAGCTTGTTGCAGGGAAGGGGGAATACTGAAGCTTTCTTT. Its translation: CASSLLQGRGNTEAFF.

Here the CDR3 DNA reads TGCGCCAGCAGCCTCGGACAGGGTGACACAGATACGCAGTATTTT. This encodes CASSLGQGDTDTQYF. This chain connects TRBV5-1 to TRBJ2-3; 8 bases fit TRBD1. This CDR3 is 15 amino acids long. V was pared by 4 bases and J by 2 bases, with 6 bases of the junction left unmatched. Germline V gives CDR1 SGHRS, CDR2 YFSETQ.

V usage is TRBV30 and J usage is TRBJ2-6; 8 nucleotides line up with TRBD2. The CDR3 has 18 amino acids. V shed 2 bases, J shed 1 base, and the junction held 10 bases outside the gene matches. Germline V CDR1 and CDR2: GTSNPN, SVGIG (reference sequence). The CDR3 loop reads CAWSRLSAGVSGANVLTF. The CDR3 region has the DNA TGTGCCTGGAGTCGCTTATCAGCGGGAGTTTCTGGGGCCAACGTCCTGACTTTC.

V and J are TRBV5-1 and TRBJ2-5, with 7 nucleotides matching TRBD2. CDR1 and CDR2 (germline): SGHRS, YFSETQ. The CDR3 runs to 16 residues. The V gene end was trimmed by 0 bases and the J gene end by 8 bases; junction bases not matched to a gene: 13. CDR3 amino acids: CASSLAVGVPGGTQYF. The CDR3, as DNA: TGCGCCAGCAGCTTGGCGGTGGGTGTACCGGGAGGTACCCAGTACTTC.

The V and J genes are TRBV7-3 and TRBJ2-2; 10 nucleotides agree with TRBD2. The J segment lost 8 bases and the V segment lost 3 bases, leaving 6 bases of the junction unmatched. Germline CDR1 is SGHTA and CDR2 is FQGTGA. The CDR3 has 15 residues. For the CDR3, the DNA is TGTGCCAGCAGCTTGTTTGCTAGCGGGAGTGGGGAGCTGTTTTTT. This gives the protein CASSLFASGSGELFF.

The rearrangement uses TRBV20-1 and TRBJ2-7, with D uncertain. The CDR3 consists of 11 residues. Trimming pared 8 bases from V and 0 bases from J, leaving 8 bases between. CDR1 and CDR2 (germline): DFQATT, SNEGSKA (reference sequence). The CDR3 nucleotides read TGCAGTACGAGGAACTCCTACGAGCAGTACTTC. Protein: CSTRNSYEQYF.

This clone was seen a few times. The chain combines TRBV10-3 with TRBJ2-7; 10 bases match TRBD2. The junction had 16 bases not matched to a gene; V was cut back by 4 bases and J by 1 base. The CDR3 is made up of 19 amino acids. Germline V gene data show CDR1 as ENHRY and CDR2 as SYGVKD. CDR3 bases: TGTGCCATCAGTGCCCCCCAAGGGGTAGCGGGAGGAGGATCCTACGAGCAGTACTTC. The encoded protein is CAISAPQGVAGGGSYEQYF.

The chain is built from TRBV19 and TRBJ2-3, with 9 bases aligning to TRBD2. V shed 6 bases and J 1 base; nucleotides not matched to a gene: 2. The CDR3 length is 14 residues. The germline gives CDR1 LNHDA, CDR2 SQIVND (reference sequence). The CDR3 reads CASRRTSGTDTQYF. The CDR3 DNA sequence: TGTGCCAGTAGAAGGACTAGCGGCACAGATACGCAGTATTTT.

The gene calls are TRBV6-5 and TRBJ2-2; possible D gene TRBD2, 7 bases. Trimming took 8 bases from V and 3 from J, leaving 13 bases between them. Germline V gene data show CDR1 as MNHEY and CDR2 as SVGAGI. CDR3 length: 14 residues. CDR3 sequence: CASRKGGDTGELFF. DNA for the CDR3: TGTGCCAGCCGGAAGGGGGGGGACACCGGGGAGCTGTTTTTT.

The chain uses TRBV19 and TRBJ2-5; a weak D match, TRBD1 (6 bases). V was clipped by 4 bases and J by 1 base, with 10 bases between them. The germline CDR1 and CDR2 sequences are LNHDA and SQIVND (reference sequence). The CDR3 covers 14 residues. CDR3 sequence: CASSKRTVQETQYF. The CDR3 bases are TGTGCCAGTAGTAAAAGGACAGTCCAAGAGACCCAGTACTTC.

The chain combines TRBV7-9 with TRBJ2-3, with 12 bases aligning to TRBD2. This CDR3 is built from 17 residues. Losses at the gene ends were 3 bases for V and 4 bases for J; bases not matched to a gene: 8. Germline assignment: CDR1 SEHNR and CDR2 FQNEAQ (reference sequence). CDR3 loop: CASSFGLAGRAADTQYF. In DNA form, the CDR3 reads TGTGCCAGCAGCTTTGGACTAGCGGGGAGGGCGGCAGATACGCAGTATTTT.

The V call is TRBV5-1, the J call TRBJ2-1; TRBD2 matches 14 bases. Germline CDR1 reads SGHRS; CDR2 reads YFSETQ. Losses at the gene ends were 4 bases for V and 9 bases for J; bases not matched to a gene: 6. The CDR3 runs 15 residues. CDR3 loop: CASSAGLAGESEQFF. CDR3 DNA: TGCGCCAGCAGCGCGGGACTAGCGGGAGAGAGTGAGCAGTTCTTC.

The chain has TRBV29-1 and TRBJ1-2; 7 nucleotides agree with TRBD1. This CDR3 is 15 amino acids long. The ends lost 2 bases at V and 0 bases at J; junction bases unmatched: 6. Germline assignment: CDR1 SQVTM and CDR2 ANQGSEA. The CDR3 here is CSVEIRDSANYGYTF. The CDR3 DNA reads as TGCAGCGTTGAAATCAGGGACAGCGCTAACTATGGCTACACCTTC.

The chain combines TRBV4-1 with TRBJ2-2; D not certain. Per the germline V gene, CDR1 is MGHRA and CDR2 is YSYEKL. The CDR3 totals 13 residues. V was pared by 3 bases and J by 3 bases, with 5 bases between. The CDR3 loop reads CASSHQDTGELFF. The CDR3 DNA reads TGCGCCAGCAGCCATCAGGACACCGGGGAGCTGTTTTTT.

V is TRBV5-4 and J is TRBJ2-3, with TRBD2 identical over 11 bases. With V trimmed by 4 bases and J by 4 bases, 8 bases remained unmatched. The CDR3 runs 16 residues. Germline values: CDR1 SGHNT, CDR2 YYREEE (reference sequence). The CDR3 coding sequence is TGTGCCAGCAGCCCGACTAGCGGGATTGTGTCAGATACGCAGTATTTT. Encoded protein: CASSPTSGIVSDTQYF.

This sequence joins TRBV3-1 (or the pseudogene TRBV3-2) and TRBJ2-7; no clear D gene. V was pared by 0 bases and J by 2 bases, with 2 bases between. The CDR3 sequence is 12 residues long. Germline CDR1 reads LGHDT; CDR2 reads YNNKEL (reference sequence). The CDR3 DNA follows: TGTGCCAGCAGCCAAGACACCTACGAGCAGTACTTC. Amino acid sequence: CASSQDTYEQYF.

The chain is built from TRBV10-1 and TRBJ2-7, with 12 positions matching TRBD2. The CDR3 is 15 residues long. V gave up 2 bases and J gave up 6 bases; unmatched junction bases: 5. Germline loops: CDR1 WNHNN, CDR2 SYGVQD (reference sequence). The CDR3 bases are TGCGCCAGCAGTGAGACCCTAGCGGGAGGGTCCGAGCAGTACTTC. Encoded protein: CASSETLAGGSEQYF.

The V and J genes are TRBV5-1 and TRBJ2-3; no clear D. The CDR3 covers 17 residues. CDR1 SGHRS and CDR2 YFSETQ come from the germline V gene. Trimming stripped 3 bases from V and 1 base from J, with 18 bases between. As DNA, the CDR3 is TGCGCCAGCAGCTCGACCAGTCCCGGCCGGGGCACAGATACGCAGTATTTT. Its protein product is CASSSTSPGRGTDTQYF.

V is TRBV28 and J is TRBJ1-2, with D hard to call. Germline CDR1 is MDHEN and CDR2 is SYDVKM. CDR3 size: 12 residues. V was pared by 4 bases and J by 2 bases, with 5 bases between. CDR3 in amino acids: CASSSQNYGYTF. CDR3 DNA sequence: TGTGCCAGCAGTTCTCAGAACTATGGCTACACCTTC.

The rearrangement links TRBV28 to TRBJ2-2; 11 bases are a match to TRBD2. J lost 6 bases, V lost 10 bases, and 16 bases had no gene match. Looked up from germline, CDR1 is MDHEN and CDR2 is SYDVKM. The CDR3 covers 17 residues. CDR3 DNA: TGTGCCACCCAGGGGGCGACTAGCGGGGTGTTAGCCGGGGAGCTGTTTTTT. Protein sequence: CATQGATSGVLAGELFF.

V usage is TRBV3-1 (or the pseudogene TRBV3-2) and J usage is TRBJ2-7; D is possibly TRBD1 (5 bases). Trimming took off 5 bases at V and 6 bases at J, with 14 bases between the two ends. The CDR3 extends over 13 amino acids. CDR1 is LGHDT, CDR2 YNNKEL, per germline (reference sequence). CDR3 protein: CASSSGWRSEQYF. The CDR3 DNA sequence: TGTGCCAGCAGCTCAGGGTGGCGTTCCGAGCAGTACTTC.

A remark on this clone: The sample holds other DNA sequences that translate to the same CDR3. The chain joins TRBV18 to TRBJ1-5; TRBD1 might be the D (6 bases). The CDR3 has 13 residues. V was cut by 3 bases and J by 4 bases, with 7 bases left in between. Germline V gives CDR1 KGHSH, CDR2 LQKENI. CDR3 bases: TGTGCCAGCTCACCCGACAGGAATCAGCCCCAGCATTTT. Translating gives CASSPDRNQPQHF.

This clone was seen a few times. The CDR3 sequence: CASSMFWGLRETQYF. The CDR3 nucleotides are TGTGCCAGTAGTATGTTCTGGGGGCTGCGAGAGACCCAGTACTTC. The rearrangement joins TRBV19 to TRBJ2-5; possibly TRBD1 for D (6 bases). The CDR3 runs 15 residues. V gave up 3 bases and J gave up 4 bases, with 15 bases separating them. CDR1 is LNHDA and CDR2 is SQIVND in the germline V gene (reference sequence). Variable domain in full (rest from reference TRBV19 and TRBJ2-5): DGGITQSPKYLFRKEGQNVTLSCEQNLNHDAMYWYRQDPGQGLRLIYYSQIVNDFQKGDIAEGYSVSREKKESFPLTVTSAQKNPTAFYLCASSMFWGLRETQYFGPGTRLLVL.

The rearrangement links TRBV5-1 to TRBJ2-1; D is perhaps TRBD2 (5 bases). The V gene's germline CDR1 is SGHRS and CDR2 YFSETQ. The CDR3 loop spans 13 amino acids. Trimming took 4 bases from V and 8 from J, leaving 13 bases between them. The chain's CDR3 is CASSTGLVDEQFF. The CDR3 DNA reads as TGCGCCAGCAGCACCGGACTTGTCGATGAGCAGTTCTTC.